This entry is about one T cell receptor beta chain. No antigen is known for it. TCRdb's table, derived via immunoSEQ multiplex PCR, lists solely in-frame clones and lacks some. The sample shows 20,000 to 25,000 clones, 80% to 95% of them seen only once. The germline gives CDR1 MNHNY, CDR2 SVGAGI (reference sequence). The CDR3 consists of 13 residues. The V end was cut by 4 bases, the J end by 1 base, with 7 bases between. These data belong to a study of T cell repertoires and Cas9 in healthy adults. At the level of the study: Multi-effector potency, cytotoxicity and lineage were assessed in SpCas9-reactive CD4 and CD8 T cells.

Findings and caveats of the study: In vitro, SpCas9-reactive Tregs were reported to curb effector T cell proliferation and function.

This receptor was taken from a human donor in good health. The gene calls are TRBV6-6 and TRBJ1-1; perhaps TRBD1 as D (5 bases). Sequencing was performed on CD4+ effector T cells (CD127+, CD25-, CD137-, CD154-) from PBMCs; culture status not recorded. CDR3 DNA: TGTGCCAGCAGTTTTACAGGGAACACTGAAGCTTTCTTT. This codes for CASSFTGNTEAFF.